This T cell receptor beta chain came from a study of blood T cells in healthy people across ages. Then a second PCR, running roughly 7 to 11 cycles, was carried out with a sample-barcoded 5' primer and a J-beta primer mix. Each CDR3 protein is one row after TCRdb ran MiXCR on the 5' RACE reads. The sample holds more than 650,000 distinct CDR3 sequences, 20% to 30% seen once. The same sample was also studied in work on T cells of mothers and their children.

The receptor was isolated from a boy between 10 and 17 years old in good health. Sequenced: blood.

CDR3 sequence reads: CASSEPSINSYEQYF. The CDR3 DNA is TGTGCCAGCAGCGAACCTAGCATTAACTCCTACGAGCAGTACTTC. The chain links TRBV6-2 or TRBV6-3 to TRBJ2-7; tentative D call: TRBD2 (5 bases). CDR1 and CDR2 from the germline V gene are MNHEY and SVGEGT. The CDR3 is 15 amino acids. Trimming removed 6 bases from V and 0 bases from J, with 15 bases in between.